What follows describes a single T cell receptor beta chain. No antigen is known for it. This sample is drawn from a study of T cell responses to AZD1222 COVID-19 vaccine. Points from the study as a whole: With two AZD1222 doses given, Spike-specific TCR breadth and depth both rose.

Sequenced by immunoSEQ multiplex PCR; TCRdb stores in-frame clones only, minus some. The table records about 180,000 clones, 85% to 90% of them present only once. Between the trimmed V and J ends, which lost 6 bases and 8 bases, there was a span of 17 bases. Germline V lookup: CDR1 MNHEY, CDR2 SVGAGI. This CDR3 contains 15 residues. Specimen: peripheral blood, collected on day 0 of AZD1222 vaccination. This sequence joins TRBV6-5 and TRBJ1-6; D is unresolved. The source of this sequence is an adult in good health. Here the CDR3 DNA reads TGTGCCAGCAGGCGACCCAGTGGCAAGGATTCACCCCTCCACTTT. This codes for CASRRPSGKDSPLHF.